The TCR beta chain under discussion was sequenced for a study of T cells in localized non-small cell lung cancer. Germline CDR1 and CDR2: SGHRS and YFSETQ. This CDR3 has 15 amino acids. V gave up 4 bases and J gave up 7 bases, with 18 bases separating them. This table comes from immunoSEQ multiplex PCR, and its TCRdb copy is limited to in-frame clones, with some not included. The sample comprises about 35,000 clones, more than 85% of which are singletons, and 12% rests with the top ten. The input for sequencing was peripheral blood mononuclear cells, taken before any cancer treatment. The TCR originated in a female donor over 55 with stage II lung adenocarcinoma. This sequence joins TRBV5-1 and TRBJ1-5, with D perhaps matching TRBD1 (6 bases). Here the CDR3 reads CASSEGGRGGQPQHF. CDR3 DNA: TGCGCCAGCAGCGAGGGAGGCAGGGGAGGACAGCCCCAGCATTTT.